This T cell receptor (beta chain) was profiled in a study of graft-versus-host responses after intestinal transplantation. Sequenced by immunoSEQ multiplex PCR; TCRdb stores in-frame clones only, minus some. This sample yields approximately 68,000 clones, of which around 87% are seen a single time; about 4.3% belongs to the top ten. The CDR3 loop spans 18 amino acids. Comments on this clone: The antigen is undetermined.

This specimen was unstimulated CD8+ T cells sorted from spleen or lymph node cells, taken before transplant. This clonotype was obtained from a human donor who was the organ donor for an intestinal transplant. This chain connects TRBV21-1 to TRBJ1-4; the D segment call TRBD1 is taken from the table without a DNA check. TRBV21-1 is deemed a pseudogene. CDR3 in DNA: TGTGCCAGCAGCCGAAACGGGACACTCCCTGACCTGAATGAAAAACTGTTTTTT. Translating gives CASSRNGTLPDLNEKLFF.